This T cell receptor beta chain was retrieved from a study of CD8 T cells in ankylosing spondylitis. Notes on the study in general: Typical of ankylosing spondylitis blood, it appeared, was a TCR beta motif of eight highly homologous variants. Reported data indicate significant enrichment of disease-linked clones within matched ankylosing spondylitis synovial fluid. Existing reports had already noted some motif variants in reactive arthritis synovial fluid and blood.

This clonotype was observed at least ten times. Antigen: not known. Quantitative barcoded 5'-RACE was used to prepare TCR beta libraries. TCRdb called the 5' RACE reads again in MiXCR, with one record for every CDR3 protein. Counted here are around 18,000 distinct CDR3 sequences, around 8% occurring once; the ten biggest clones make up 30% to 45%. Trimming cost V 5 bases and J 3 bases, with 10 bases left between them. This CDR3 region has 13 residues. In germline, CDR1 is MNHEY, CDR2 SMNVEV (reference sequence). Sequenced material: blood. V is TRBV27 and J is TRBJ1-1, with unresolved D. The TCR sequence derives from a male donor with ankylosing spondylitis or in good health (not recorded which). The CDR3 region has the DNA TGTGCCAGCAGTCCGGGAGTGCACACTGAAGCTTTCTTT. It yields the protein CASSPGVHTEAFF.